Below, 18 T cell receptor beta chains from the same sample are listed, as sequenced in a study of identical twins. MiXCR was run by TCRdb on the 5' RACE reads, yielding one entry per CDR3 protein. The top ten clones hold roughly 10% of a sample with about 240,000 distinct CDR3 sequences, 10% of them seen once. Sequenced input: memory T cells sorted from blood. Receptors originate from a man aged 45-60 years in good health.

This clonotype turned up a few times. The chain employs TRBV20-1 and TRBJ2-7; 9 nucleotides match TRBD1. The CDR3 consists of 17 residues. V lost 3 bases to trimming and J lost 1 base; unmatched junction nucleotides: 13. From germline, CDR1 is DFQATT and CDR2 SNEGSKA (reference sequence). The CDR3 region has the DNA TGCAGTGCTAGCGGTTACCTGACAGGGGGGTTTTCCTACGAGCAGTACTTC. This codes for CSASGYLTGGFSYEQYF.

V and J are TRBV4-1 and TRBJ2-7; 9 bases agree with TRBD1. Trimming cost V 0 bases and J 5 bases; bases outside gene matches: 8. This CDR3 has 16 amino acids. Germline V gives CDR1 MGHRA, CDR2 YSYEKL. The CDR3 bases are TGCGCCAGCAGCCAAGAAGAGGGACAGGGAACTCACGAGCAGTACTTC. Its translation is CASSQEEGQGTHEQYF.

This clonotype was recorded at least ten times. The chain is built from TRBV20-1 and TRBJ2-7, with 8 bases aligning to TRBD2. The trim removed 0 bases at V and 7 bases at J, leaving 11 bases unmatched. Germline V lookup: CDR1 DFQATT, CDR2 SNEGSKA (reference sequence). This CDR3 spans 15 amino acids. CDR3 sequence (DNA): TGCAGTGCTAGAGATACAGCGGGGGACCCTAAAGAGCAGTACTTC. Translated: CSARDTAGDPKEQYF.

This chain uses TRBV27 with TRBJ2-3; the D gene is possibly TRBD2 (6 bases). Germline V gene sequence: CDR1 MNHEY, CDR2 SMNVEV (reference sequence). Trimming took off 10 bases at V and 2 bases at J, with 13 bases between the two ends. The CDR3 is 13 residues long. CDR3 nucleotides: TGTGCCACCAGGAGGGGCAACACAGATACGCAGTATTTT. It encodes CATRRGNTDTQYF.

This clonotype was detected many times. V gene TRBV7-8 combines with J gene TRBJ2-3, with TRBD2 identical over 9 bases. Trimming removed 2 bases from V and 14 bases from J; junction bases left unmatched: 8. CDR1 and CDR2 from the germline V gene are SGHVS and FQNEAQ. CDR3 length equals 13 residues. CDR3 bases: TGTGCCAGCAGCTTATCCGTAGCGGGAGTGGGGTATTTT. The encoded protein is CASSLSVAGVGYF.

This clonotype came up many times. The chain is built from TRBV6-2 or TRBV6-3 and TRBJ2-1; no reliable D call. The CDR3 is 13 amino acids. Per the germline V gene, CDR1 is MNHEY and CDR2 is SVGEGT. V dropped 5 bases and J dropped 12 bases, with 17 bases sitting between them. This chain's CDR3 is CASSPTAGRGQFF. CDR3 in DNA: TGTGCCAGCAGTCCCACGGCTGGACGTGGGCAGTTCTTC.

The CDR3 here is CSARAGLAGGRSSYNEQFF. The DNA for the CDR3 is TGCAGTGCTAGGGCGGGACTAGCGGGGGGACGCTCCTCCTACAATGAGCAGTTCTTC. This chain connects TRBV20-1 to TRBJ2-1, with 15 nucleotides matching TRBD2. This CDR3 contains 19 residues. Germline V lookup: CDR1 DFQATT, CDR2 SNEGSKA (reference sequence). Germline trimming cut 3 bases from V and 0 bases from J; bases unmatched to any gene: 9.

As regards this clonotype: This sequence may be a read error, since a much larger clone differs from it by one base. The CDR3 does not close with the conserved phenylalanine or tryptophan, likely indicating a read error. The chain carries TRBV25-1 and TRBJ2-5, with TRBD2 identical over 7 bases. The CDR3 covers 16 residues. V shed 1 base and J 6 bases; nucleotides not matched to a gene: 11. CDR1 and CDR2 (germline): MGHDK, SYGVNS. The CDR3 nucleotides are TGTGCCAGCAGTGAATGGGGCGGGAGAGGTCTAAAGACCCAGTACTCC. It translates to CASSEWGGRGLKTQYS.

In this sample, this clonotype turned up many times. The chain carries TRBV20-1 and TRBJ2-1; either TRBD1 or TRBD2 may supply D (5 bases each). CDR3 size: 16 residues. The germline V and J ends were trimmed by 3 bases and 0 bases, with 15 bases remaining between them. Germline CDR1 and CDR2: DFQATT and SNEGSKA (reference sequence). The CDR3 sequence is CSASSPGPTSYNEQFF. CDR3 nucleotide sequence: TGCAGTGCTAGCTCCCCGGGACCGACCTCCTACAATGAGCAGTTCTTC.

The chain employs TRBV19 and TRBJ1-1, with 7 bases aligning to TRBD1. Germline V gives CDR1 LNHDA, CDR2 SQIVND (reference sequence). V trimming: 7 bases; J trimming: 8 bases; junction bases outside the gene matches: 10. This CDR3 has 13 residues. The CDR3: CASTKDRGQEAFF. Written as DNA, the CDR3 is TGTGCCAGTACCAAAGATAGGGGACAGGAAGCTTTCTTT. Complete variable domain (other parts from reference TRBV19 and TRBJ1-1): DGGITQSPKYLFRKEGQNVTLSCEQNLNHDAMYWYRQDPGQGLRLIYYSQIVNDFQKGDIAEGYSVSREKKESFPLTVTSAQKNPTAFYLCASTKDRGQEAFFGQGTRLTVV.

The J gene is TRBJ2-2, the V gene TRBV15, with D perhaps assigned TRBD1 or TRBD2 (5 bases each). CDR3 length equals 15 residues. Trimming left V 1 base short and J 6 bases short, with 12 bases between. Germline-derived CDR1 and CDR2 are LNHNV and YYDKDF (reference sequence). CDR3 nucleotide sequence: TGTGCCACCAGCAGAGTTGACGGGACCGCCGGGGAGCTGTTTTTT. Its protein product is CATSRVDGTAGELFF.

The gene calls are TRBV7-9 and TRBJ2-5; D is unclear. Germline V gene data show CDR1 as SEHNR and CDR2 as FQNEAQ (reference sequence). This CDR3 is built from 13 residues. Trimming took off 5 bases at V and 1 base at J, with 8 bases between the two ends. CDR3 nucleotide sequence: TGTGCCAGCAGCCCCCTCAGCCAAGAGACCCAGTACTTC. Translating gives CASSPLSQETQYF.

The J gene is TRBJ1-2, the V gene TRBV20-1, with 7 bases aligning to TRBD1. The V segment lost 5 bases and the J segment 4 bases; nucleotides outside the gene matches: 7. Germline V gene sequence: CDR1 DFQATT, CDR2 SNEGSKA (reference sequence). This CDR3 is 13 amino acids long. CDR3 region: CSAWDRTSYGYTF. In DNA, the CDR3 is TGCAGTGCTTGGGACAGAACCTCCTATGGCTACACCTTC.

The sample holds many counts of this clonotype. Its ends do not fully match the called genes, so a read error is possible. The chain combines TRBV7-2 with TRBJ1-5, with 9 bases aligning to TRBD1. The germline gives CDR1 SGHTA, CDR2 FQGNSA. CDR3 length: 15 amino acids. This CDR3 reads CASSRVTGGNQPQHF. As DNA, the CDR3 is TGTGCCAGCAGCCGTGTTACAGGGGGCAACCAGCCCCAGCATTTT. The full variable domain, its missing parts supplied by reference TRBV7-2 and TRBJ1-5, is GAGVSQSPSNKVTEKGKDVELRCDPISGHTALYWYRQSLGQGLEFLIYFQGNSAPDKSGLPSDRFSAERTGGSVSTLTIQRTQQEDSAVYLCASSRVTGGNQPQHFGDGTRLSIL.

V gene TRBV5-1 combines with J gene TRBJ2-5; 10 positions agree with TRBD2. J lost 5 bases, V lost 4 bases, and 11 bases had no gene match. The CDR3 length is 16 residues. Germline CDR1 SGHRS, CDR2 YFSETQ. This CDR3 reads CASSELAGGSGETQYF. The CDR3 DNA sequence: TGCGCCAGCAGCGAGTTAGCGGGGGGCTCGGGGGAGACCCAGTACTTC. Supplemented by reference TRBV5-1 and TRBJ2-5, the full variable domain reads KAGVTQTPRYLIKTRGQQVTLSCSPISGHRSVSWYQQTPGQGLQFLFEYFSETQRNKGNFPGRFSGRQFSNSRSEMNVSTLELGDSALYLCASSELAGGSGETQYFGPGTRLLVL.

CDR3: CAWRGRAGSGYTF. DNA for the CDR3: TGTGCCTGGAGGGGCAGGGCGGGGAGTGGCTACACCTTC. The V call is TRBV30, the J call TRBJ1-2; weak D call: TRBD1 (5 bases). In germline, CDR1 is GTSNPN, CDR2 SVGIG (reference sequence). Deletions cut 3 bases from V and 7 bases from J, with 15 bases between. The CDR3 covers 13 residues.

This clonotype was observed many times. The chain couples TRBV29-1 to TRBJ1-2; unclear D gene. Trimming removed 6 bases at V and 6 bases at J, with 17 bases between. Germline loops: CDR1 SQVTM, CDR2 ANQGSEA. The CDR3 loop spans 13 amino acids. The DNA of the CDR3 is TGCAGCGTCAAAGAACCCAGGTTTGATGGCTACACCTTC. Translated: CSVKEPRFDGYTF.

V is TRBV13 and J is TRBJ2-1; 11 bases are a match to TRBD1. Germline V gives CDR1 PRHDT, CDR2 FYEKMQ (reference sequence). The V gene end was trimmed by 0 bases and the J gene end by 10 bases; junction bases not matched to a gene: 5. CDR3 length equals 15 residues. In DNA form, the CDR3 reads TGTGCCAGCAGCTTAGGCGGACAGGGGGCGGAGGAGCAGTTCTTC. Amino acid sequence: CASSLGGQGAEEQFF.